Sequencing of this TCR beta chain was carried out in a study of CD8 T cells in Susac syndrome. While CD8+ and CD4+ T cells were isolated negatively, TEMRA cells were enriched by FACS. The CDR3 has 15 residues. Looked up from germline, CDR1 is ENHRY and CDR2 is SYGVKD. Germline trimming cut 6 bases from V and 2 bases from J; bases unmatched to any gene: 9. It was with random hexamers that 0.5 to 1 ug RNA was reverse transcribed. TCRdb independently ran MiXCR on the immunoSEQ multiplex PCR reads; one entry per CDR3 protein. The table lists 50,000 or so distinct CDR3 sequences, around 93% of them singletons.

This receptor was taken from a human donor with multiple sclerosis. Material: CD8+ T cells from PBMCs. The V and J genes are TRBV10-3 and TRBJ2-7; the match to TRBD1 covers 8 bases. This CDR3 reads CAIRGLQGVTYEQYF. CDR3 DNA sequence: TGTGCCATCAGAGGCTTACAGGGGGTCACCTACGAGCAGTACTTC.